Each of the 5 T cell receptor beta chains below was sequenced from the same sample in a study of beta chain features in type 1 diabetes. Expressed TCRB transcripts got sequenced, as all isolated RNA was reverse transcribed. This table comes from immunoSEQ multiplex PCR, and its TCRdb copy is limited to in-frame clones, with some not included. This sample has under 550,000 clones, with roughly 11% found just once. The sample taken for sequencing was naive CD4+ T cells from blood. These receptors were taken from a young woman in good health.

The genes are TRBV5-4 and TRBJ2-1; 9 nucleotides agree with TRBD1. Germline V gives CDR1 SGHNT, CDR2 YYREEE (reference sequence). CDR3 length: 15 amino acids. Unmatched junction bases numbered 6, after V lost 4 bases and J lost 4 bases. CDR3 sequence (DNA): TGTGCCAGCAGCCAGGACAGGGGTGGTTACAATGAGCAGTTCTTC. Translation: CASSQDRGGYNEQFF.

This clone was seen more than once but under ten times. The chain carries TRBV4-3 and TRBJ2-4; TRBD1 matches at 7 bases. J was trimmed by 1 base and V by 2 bases; bases with no gene match: 5. The CDR3 covers 16 residues. Germline V gene lookup returns CDR1 LGHNA and CDR2 YSLEER. CDR3 region: CASSQHRGSAKNIQYF. CDR3 bases: TGCGCCAGCAGCCAACACAGGGGTTCTGCCAAAAACATTCAGTACTTC.

The table lists this clone with a few counts. This chain uses TRBV6-5 with TRBJ2-3, with 10 bases lining up with TRBD2. Germline V gene data show CDR1 as MNHEY and CDR2 as SVGAGI. V was clipped by 2 bases and J by 4 bases; unmatched bases: 6. CDR3 length: 16 amino acids. The CDR3 sequence is CASSYRVAGGADTQYF. DNA for the CDR3: TGTGCCAGCAGTTACAGGGTAGCGGGGGGCGCAGATACGCAGTATTTT.

The V call is TRBV5-4, the J call TRBJ1-2; D is unresolved. V was trimmed by 0 bases and J by 4 bases, leaving 10 bases between them. CDR3 length: 14 amino acids. The germline CDR1 and CDR2 sequences are SGHNT and YYREEE (reference sequence). CDR3 in amino acids: CASSLEAKGYGYTF. In nucleotides, the CDR3 is TGTGCCAGCAGCTTGGAGGCGAAGGGCTATGGCTACACCTTC.

The chain uses TRBV7-2 and TRBJ2-7; TRBD1 agrees at 8 bases. Germline CDR1 is SGHTA and CDR2 is FQGNSA. The CDR3 has 15 residues. After removal of 0 bases from V and 3 bases from J, the junction contained 4 bases not matched to a gene. The CDR3: CASSLAHDRGYEQYF. The CDR3 region has the DNA TGTGCCAGCAGCTTAGCGCACGACAGGGGCTACGAGCAGTACTTC.